This passage covers 21 T cell receptor beta chains from one sample sequenced in a study of CD8+ T cells in alopecia areata. Extraction of RNA preceded its reverse transcription into cDNA, which served as the sequencing template. Produced via immunoSEQ multiplex PCR; TCRdb's table is partial and in-frame only. The sample consists of over 150,000 clones, around 50% of them appearing once. Sequencing was carried out using CD8+ T cells sorted from blood. These receptors were obtained from a human donor in good health.

This clone appeared a few times. The genes are TRBV6-6 and TRBJ2-1; D may correspond to TRBD1 or TRBD2 (6 bases each). The CDR3 length is 14 residues. Trimming cost V 6 bases and J 2 bases, with 11 bases left between them. CDR1 and CDR2 (germline): MNHNY, SVGAGI (reference sequence). For the CDR3, the DNA is TGTGCCAGCAGCGCAGGGGAGGCCTACAATGAGCAGTTCTTC. Amino acid sequence: CASSAGEAYNEQFF.

Note on this clone: The same CDR3 can be traced to other DNA sequences in this sample. The chain recombines TRBV2 with TRBJ1-5; D gene unclear. The CDR3 runs to 13 residues. The V gene lost 3 bases and the J gene lost 0 bases, with 3 bases spanning the gap. CDR1 and CDR2 from the germline V gene are SNHLY and FYNNEI. The CDR3 region is CASSDSSNQPQHF. The CDR3 DNA reads TGTGCCAGCAGTGACAGTAGCAATCAGCCCCAGCATTTT.

The chain is built from TRBV4-1 and TRBJ1-2; D uncertain. The length of the CDR3 is 13 residues. Germline V gives CDR1 MGHRA, CDR2 YSYEKL. Trimming took 1 base from V and 8 from J, leaving 11 bases between them. This CDR3 is CASSQGASGGYTF. The CDR3, as DNA: TGCGCCAGCAGCCAAGGGGCTTCGGGGGGCTACACCTTC.

This clone came up once. The chain links TRBV5-1 to TRBJ2-7; perhaps D is TRBD1 or TRBD2 (6 bases each). Trimming cost V 1 base and J 7 bases, with 21 bases left between them. Looked up from germline, CDR1 is SGHRS and CDR2 is YFSETQ. This CDR3 region has 16 residues. The CDR3 loop is CASSLRGDGVLSEQYF. The DNA for the CDR3 is TGCGCCAGCAGCTTGAGGGGGGACGGGGTCCTGTCGGAGCAGTACTTC.

This CDR3 reads CASSLSAGSEQYF. CDR3 DNA sequence: TGTGCCAGCAGCTTATCAGCGGGCTCCGAGCAGTACTTC. The chain joins TRBV11-2 to TRBJ2-7; tentative D call: TRBD2 (6 bases). The CDR3 is 13 residues long. The V and J ends lost 2 bases and 6 bases respectively, with 11 bases between them. The germline V gene encodes CDR1 SGHAT and CDR2 FQNNGV.

The gene calls are TRBV19 and TRBJ1-1; 7 nucleotides align to TRBD1. The J segment lost 0 bases and the V segment lost 0 bases, leaving 4 bases of the junction unmatched. The V gene's germline CDR1 is LNHDA and CDR2 SQIVND (reference sequence). CDR3 length: 16 residues. This chain's CDR3 is CASSIEPGGMNTEAFF. As DNA, the CDR3 is TGTGCCAGTAGTATAGAACCAGGGGGGATGAACACTGAAGCTTTCTTT.

The chain carries TRBV11-2 and TRBJ2-1; TRBD1 agrees at 7 bases. Germline V lookup: CDR1 SGHAT, CDR2 FQNNGV. The CDR3 has 16 residues. The V gene end was trimmed by 3 bases and the J gene end by 3 bases; junction bases not matched to a gene: 8. The chain's CDR3 is CASSFHRDRNYNEQFF. DNA of the CDR3: TGTGCCAGCAGCTTCCACCGGGACAGAAACTACAATGAGCAGTTCTTC.

The rearrangement links TRBV6-6 to TRBJ2-1; weak D call: TRBD1 (6 bases). The CDR3 totals 14 residues. Germline loops: CDR1 MNHNY, CDR2 SVGAGI (reference sequence). The V end lost 6 bases, the J end lost 9 bases, and 18 bases lay between the germline ends. CDR3 loop: CASREDSPVSEQFF. In DNA, the CDR3 is TGTGCCAGCAGGGAGGACAGCCCGGTATCTGAGCAGTTCTTC.

This clone was counted a single time. The chain carries TRBV27 and TRBJ2-7; D remains ambiguous. The V gene lost 1 base and the J gene lost 4 bases, with 8 bases spanning the gap. Germline lookup yields CDR1 MNHEY and CDR2 SMNVEV (reference sequence). This CDR3 spans 13 amino acids. The CDR3 here is CASSLFPLYEQYF. As DNA, the CDR3 is TGTGCCAGCAGTTTATTCCCATTGTACGAGCAGTACTTC.

This chain connects TRBV5-1 to TRBJ1-6; possibly TRBD1 for D (6 bases). Trimming took off 8 bases at V and 0 bases at J, with 18 bases between the two ends. This CDR3 region has 17 residues. In germline, CDR1 is SGHRS, CDR2 YFSETQ. The CDR3 loop reads CASCLTGPSSYNSPLHF. CDR3 DNA sequence: TGCGCCAGTTGTTTGACAGGACCGAGCTCCTATAATTCACCCCTCCACTTT.

The chain uses TRBV11-2 and TRBJ2-7; weak D call: TRBD2 (7 bases). V lost 1 base to trimming and J lost 4 bases, with 14 bases between them. Germline V gene sequence: CDR1 SGHAT, CDR2 FQNNGV. This CDR3 region has 15 residues. Here the CDR3 DNA reads TGTGCCAGCAGCTTAGGGCGGGGGCCGCGGTACGAGCAGTACTTC. It encodes CASSLGRGPRYEQYF.

This chain links TRBV25-1 with TRBJ1-2, with D possibly being TRBD1 (5 bases). The length of the CDR3 is 12 residues. The germline V and J ends were trimmed by 7 bases and 3 bases, with 9 bases remaining between them. CDR1 and CDR2 from the germline V gene are MGHDK and SYGVNS. This chain's CDR3 is CASKGTHYGYTF. The CDR3 bases are TGTGCCAGCAAAGGGACCCACTATGGCTACACCTTC.

This chain connects TRBV1 to TRBJ1-5; the D call in the table, TRBD1, was not verified against the DNA. TRBV1 is termed a pseudogene. There are 15 residues in the CDR3. The CDR3 DNA reads as TGCACCAGCAGCGCCAGAACAGGGGGGCATCAGCCCCAGCATTTT. Its translation: CTSSARTGGHQPQHF.

This clone was observed a handful of times. CDR3 nucleotides: TGTGCCAGTACCCTACGGGCGGGGGGCTACGAGCAGTACTTC. This gives the protein CASTLRAGGYEQYF. The J gene is TRBJ2-7, the V gene TRBV19; the match to TRBD2 covers 8 bases. With V trimmed by 7 bases and J by 3 bases, 8 bases remained unmatched. This CDR3 has 14 residues. Germline CDR1 LNHDA, CDR2 SQIVND (reference sequence).

The V call is TRBV7-9, the J call TRBJ2-7; D unresolved. Germline V CDR1 and CDR2: SEHNR, FQNEAQ (reference sequence). This CDR3 has 13 residues. Deletions cut 3 bases from V and 4 bases from J, with 10 bases between. The CDR3 reads CASSFVQRYEQYF. The CDR3 DNA reads TGTGCCAGCAGCTTCGTACAAAGGTACGAGCAGTACTTC.

In this sample, this clone turned up a few times. This CDR3 is also generated by other DNA sequences in the sample. V usage is TRBV18 and J usage is TRBJ1-1; D gene uncertain. The CDR3 is 13 amino acids. V lost 6 bases to trimming and J lost 0 bases, with 8 bases between them. Looked up from germline, CDR1 is KGHSH and CDR2 is LQKENI. In DNA, the CDR3 is TGTGCCAGCTCCCCCGGGGTGAACACTGAAGCTTTCTTT. This sequence encodes CASSPGVNTEAFF.

The chain recombines TRBV7-9 with TRBJ1-2, with 12 nucleotides matching TRBD1. The CDR3 length is 17 residues. Unmatched junction bases numbered 11, after V lost 5 bases and J lost 4 bases. Germline V CDR1 and CDR2: SEHNR, FQNEAQ (reference sequence). The CDR3 DNA reads as TGTGCCAGCAGCGACCGGGACAGGGGGCTACGGTTCTATGGCTACACCTTC. Encoded protein: CASSDRDRGLRFYGYTF.

This rearrangement joins TRBV11-3 to TRBJ2-3; TRBD1 aligns across 7 bases. Germline values: CDR1 SGHNT, CDR2 YENEEA. The V segment lost 3 bases and the J segment 9 bases; nucleotides outside the gene matches: 3. The CDR3 is 12 amino acids. The CDR3: CASSFQTGTQYF. CDR3 sequence (DNA): TGTGCCAGCAGCTTTCAGACAGGGACGCAGTATTTT.

This CDR3 is CASSLGVTPNYGYTF. The CDR3 DNA reads TGTGCCAGCAGCTTAGGTGTCACTCCTAACTATGGCTACACCTTC. J is TRBJ1-2 and V is TRBV7-2; no clear D gene. The CDR3 is 15 residues long. V shed 1 base and J shed 0 bases, with 9 bases lying between them. CDR1 and CDR2 (germline): SGHTA, FQGNSA.

The chain employs TRBV29-1 and TRBJ1-2; no definite D call. This CDR3 spans 10 amino acids. CDR1 SQVTM and CDR2 ANQGSEA come from the germline V gene. The ends were cut back, 5 bases at V and 6 bases at J, with 7 bases in the middle. CDR3 loop: CSVRTNGYTF. As DNA, the CDR3 is TGCAGCGTTCGGACTAATGGCTACACCTTC.

This chain uses TRBV4-1 with TRBJ1-2, with a weak D call TRBD1 (6 bases). This CDR3 contains 15 residues. Trimming stripped 1 base from V and 1 base from J, with 10 bases between. Germline values: CDR1 MGHRA, CDR2 YSYEKL. CDR3 bases: TGCGCCAGCAGCCAAGGACAGGAGGATAACTATGGCTACACCTTC. It codes for CASSQGQEDNYGYTF.